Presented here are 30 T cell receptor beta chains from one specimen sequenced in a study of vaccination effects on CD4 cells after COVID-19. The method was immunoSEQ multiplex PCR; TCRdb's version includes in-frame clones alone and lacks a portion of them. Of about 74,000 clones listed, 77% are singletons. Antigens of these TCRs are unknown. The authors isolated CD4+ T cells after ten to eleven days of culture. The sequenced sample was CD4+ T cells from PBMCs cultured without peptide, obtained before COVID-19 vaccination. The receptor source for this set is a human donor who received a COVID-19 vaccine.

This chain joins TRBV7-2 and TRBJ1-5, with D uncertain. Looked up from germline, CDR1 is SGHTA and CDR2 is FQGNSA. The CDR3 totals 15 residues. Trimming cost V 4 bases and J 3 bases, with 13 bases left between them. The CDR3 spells CASSSGGSLNQPQHF. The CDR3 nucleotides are TGTGCCAGCAGCTCGGGCGGGAGCCTCAATCAGCCCCAGCATTTT.

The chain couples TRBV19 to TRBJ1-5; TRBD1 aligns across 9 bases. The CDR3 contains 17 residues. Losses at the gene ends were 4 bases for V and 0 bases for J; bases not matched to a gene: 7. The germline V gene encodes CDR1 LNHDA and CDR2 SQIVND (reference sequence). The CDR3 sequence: CASSRTGGIDSNQPQHF. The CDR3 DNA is TGTGCCAGTAGTAGAACAGGGGGCATCGATAGCAATCAGCCCCAGCATTTT.

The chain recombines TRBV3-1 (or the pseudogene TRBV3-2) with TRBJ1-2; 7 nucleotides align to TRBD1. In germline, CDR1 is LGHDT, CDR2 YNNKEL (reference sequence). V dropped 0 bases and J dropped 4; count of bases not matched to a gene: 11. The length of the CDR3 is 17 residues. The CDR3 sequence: CASSQDETGIWSYGYTF. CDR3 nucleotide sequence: TGTGCCAGCAGCCAAGATGAGACAGGGATTTGGTCCTATGGCTACACCTTC.

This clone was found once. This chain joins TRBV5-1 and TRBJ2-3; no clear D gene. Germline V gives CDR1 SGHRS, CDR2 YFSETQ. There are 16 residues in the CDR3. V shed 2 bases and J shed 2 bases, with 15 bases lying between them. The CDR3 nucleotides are TGCGCCAGCAGCTTCGGACCCACGGAGCTCACAGATACGCAGTATTTT. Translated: CASSFGPTELTDTQYF. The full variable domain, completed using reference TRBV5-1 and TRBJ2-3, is KAGVTQTPRYLIKTRGQQVTLSCSPISGHRSVSWYQQTPGQGLQFLFEYFSETQRNKGNFPGRFSGRQFSNSRSEMNVSTLELGDSALYLCASSFGPTELTDTQYFGPGTRLTVL.

The CDR3 DNA follows: TGTGCCAGCAGTTCCGCCGGAGGGGGGCAAGGAAACACCATATATTTT. Encoded protein: CASSSAGGGQGNTIYF. The chain employs TRBV28 and TRBJ1-3, with a tentative D call TRBD1 (6 bases). Trimming cost V 4 bases and J 4 bases, with 17 bases left between them. The CDR3 is 16 residues long. Germline CDR1 and CDR2: MDHEN and SYDVKM.

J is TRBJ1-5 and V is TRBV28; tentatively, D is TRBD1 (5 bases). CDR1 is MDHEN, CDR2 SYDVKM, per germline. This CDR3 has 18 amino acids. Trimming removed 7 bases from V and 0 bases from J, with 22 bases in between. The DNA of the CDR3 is TGTGCCAGCACTATACGGGACTTTTCTTCCTCTAGCAATCAGCCCCAGCATTTT. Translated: CASTIRDFSSSSNQPQHF.

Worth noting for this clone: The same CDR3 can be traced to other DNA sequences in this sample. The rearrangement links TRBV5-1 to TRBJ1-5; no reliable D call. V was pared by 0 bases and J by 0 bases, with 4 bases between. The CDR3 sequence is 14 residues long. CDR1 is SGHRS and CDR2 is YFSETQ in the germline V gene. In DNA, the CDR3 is TGCGCCAGCAGCTTGGACTATAGCAATCAGCCCCAGCATTTT. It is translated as CASSLDYSNQPQHF.

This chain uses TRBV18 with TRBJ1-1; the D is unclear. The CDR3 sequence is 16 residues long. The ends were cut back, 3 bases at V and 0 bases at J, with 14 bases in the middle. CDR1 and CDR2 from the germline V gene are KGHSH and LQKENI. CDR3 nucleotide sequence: TGTGCCAGCTCACCCCTTTCTGACGGCATGAACACTGAAGCTTTCTTT. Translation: CASSPLSDGMNTEAFF.

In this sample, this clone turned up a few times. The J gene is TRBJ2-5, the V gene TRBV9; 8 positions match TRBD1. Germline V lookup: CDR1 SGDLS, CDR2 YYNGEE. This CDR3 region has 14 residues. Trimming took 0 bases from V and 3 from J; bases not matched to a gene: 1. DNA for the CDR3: TGTGCCAGCAGCGTAGGACAGGGGAAAGAGACCCAGTACTTC. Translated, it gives CASSVGQGKETQYF.

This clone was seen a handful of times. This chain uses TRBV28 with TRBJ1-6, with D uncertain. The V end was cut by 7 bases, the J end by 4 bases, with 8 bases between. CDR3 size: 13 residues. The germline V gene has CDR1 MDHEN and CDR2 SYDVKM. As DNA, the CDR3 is TGTGCCAGCACCCCGAATTATAATTCACCCCTCCACTTT. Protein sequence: CASTPNYNSPLHF. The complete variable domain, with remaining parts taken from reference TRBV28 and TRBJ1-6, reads DVKVTQSSRYLVKRTGEKVFLECVQDMDHENMFWYRQDPGLGLRLIYFSYDVKMKEKGDIPEGYSVSREKKERFSLILESASTNQTSMYLCASTPNYNSPLHFGNGTRLTVT.

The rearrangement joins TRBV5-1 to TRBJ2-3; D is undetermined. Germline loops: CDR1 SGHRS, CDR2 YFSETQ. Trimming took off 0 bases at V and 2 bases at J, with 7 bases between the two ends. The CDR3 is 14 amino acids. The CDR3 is CASSLEGYTDTQYF. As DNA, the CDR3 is TGCGCCAGCAGCTTGGAAGGATACACAGATACGCAGTATTTT.

The CDR3 loop reads CASSPAVNRGHSVFNEQFF. CDR3 DNA: TGTGCCAGCAGCCCGGCCGTTAACAGGGGGCACAGTGTTTTCAATGAGCAGTTCTTC. The chain recombines TRBV7-2 with TRBJ2-1, with 9 bases identical to TRBD1. Per germline, CDR1 SGHTA and CDR2 FQGNSA. The CDR3 sequence is 19 residues long. V was clipped by 5 bases and J by 6 bases; unmatched bases: 20.

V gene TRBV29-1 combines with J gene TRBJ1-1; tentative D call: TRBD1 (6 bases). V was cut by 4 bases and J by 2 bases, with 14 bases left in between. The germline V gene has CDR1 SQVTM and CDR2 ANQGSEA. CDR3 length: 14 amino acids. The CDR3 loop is CSVVPGQPNTEAFF. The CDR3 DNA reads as TGCAGCGTTGTCCCCGGACAGCCAAACACTGAAGCTTTCTTT. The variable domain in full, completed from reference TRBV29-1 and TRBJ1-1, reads SAVISQKPSRDICQRGTSLTIQCQVDSQVTMMFWYRQQPGQSLTLIATANQGSEATYESGFVIDKFPISRPNLTFSTLTVSNMSPEDSSIYLCSVVPGQPNTEAFFGQGTRLTVV.

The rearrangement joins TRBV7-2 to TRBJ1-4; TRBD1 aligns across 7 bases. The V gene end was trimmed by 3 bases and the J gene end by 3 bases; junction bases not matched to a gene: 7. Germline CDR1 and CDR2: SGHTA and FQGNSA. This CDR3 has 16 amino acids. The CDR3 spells CASSLRQGTSNEKLFF. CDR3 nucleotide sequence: TGTGCCAGCAGCTTGAGACAGGGAACGTCTAATGAAAAACTGTTTTTT.

DNA for the CDR3: TGTGCCAGCAGCGTTAGTTTGGACAGGAAACTAACCAACACCGGGGAGCTGTTTTTT. Its translation is CASSVSLDRKLTNTGELFF. This chain links TRBV9 with TRBJ2-2; 7 bases fit TRBD1. The V gene end was trimmed by 2 bases and the J gene end by 2 bases; junction bases not matched to a gene: 15. The germline CDR1 and CDR2 sequences are SGDLS and YYNGEE. This CDR3 region has 19 residues.

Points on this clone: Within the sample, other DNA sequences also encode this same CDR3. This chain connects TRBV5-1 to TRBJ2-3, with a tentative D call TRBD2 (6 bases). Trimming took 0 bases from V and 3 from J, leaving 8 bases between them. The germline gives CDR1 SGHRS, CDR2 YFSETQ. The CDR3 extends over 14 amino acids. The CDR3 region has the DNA TGCGCCAGCAGCTTGGGAGGAGGGACAGATACGCAGTATTTT. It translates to CASSLGGGTDTQYF.

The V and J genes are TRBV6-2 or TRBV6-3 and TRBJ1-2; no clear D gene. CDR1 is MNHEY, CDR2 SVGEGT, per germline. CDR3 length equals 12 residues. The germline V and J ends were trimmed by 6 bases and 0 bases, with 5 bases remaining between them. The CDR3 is CASSGTNYGYTF. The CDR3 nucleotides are TGTGCCAGCAGCGGGACTAACTATGGCTACACCTTC.

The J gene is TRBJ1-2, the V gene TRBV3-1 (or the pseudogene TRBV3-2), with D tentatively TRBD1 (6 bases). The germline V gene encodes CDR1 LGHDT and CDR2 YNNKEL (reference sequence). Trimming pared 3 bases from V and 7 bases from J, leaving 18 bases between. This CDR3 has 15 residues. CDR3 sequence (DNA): TGTGCCAGCAGCCACCTCGAGAGGGGGGCCGCTGGCTACACCTTC. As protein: CASSHLERGAAGYTF.

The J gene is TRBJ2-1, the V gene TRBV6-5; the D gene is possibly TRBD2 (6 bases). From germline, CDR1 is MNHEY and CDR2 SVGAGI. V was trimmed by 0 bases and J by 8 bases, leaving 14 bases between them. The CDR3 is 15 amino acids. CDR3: CASSYSYGGRDEQFF. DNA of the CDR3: TGTGCCAGCAGTTACTCGTACGGGGGTCGCGATGAGCAGTTCTTC.

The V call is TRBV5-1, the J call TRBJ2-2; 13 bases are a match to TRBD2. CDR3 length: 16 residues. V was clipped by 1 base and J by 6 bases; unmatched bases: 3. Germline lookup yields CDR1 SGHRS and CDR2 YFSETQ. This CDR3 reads CASSLTSGGGPGELFF. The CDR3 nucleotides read TGCGCCAGCAGCTTGACTAGCGGGGGGGGCCCCGGGGAGCTGTTTTTT.

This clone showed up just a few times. The CDR3 is CASSFARAGDQPQHF. DNA of the CDR3: TGTGCCAGCAGTTTCGCCAGGGCGGGAGATCAGCCCCAGCATTTT. V is TRBV27 and J is TRBJ1-5, with D possibly matching TRBD1 (5 bases). Germline lookup yields CDR1 MNHEY and CDR2 SMNVEV (reference sequence). The CDR3 is 15 residues long. Deletions cut 3 bases from V and 5 bases from J, with 14 bases between.

CDR3 sequence (DNA): TGTGCCAGCAGTTACTCAGAGGGCTATAATTCACCCCTCCACTTT. Its protein is CASSYSEGYNSPLHF. The gene calls are TRBV6-5 and TRBJ1-6; D unclear. The CDR3 covers 15 residues. Deletions cut 0 bases from V and 3 bases from J, with 6 bases between. The germline gives CDR1 MNHEY, CDR2 SVGAGI.

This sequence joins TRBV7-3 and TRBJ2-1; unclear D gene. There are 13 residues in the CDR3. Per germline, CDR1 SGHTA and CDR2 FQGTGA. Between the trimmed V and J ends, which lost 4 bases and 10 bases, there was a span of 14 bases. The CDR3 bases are TGTGCCAGCAGCTCAAACCCCAACGGCGAGCAGTTCTTC. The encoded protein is CASSSNPNGEQFF.

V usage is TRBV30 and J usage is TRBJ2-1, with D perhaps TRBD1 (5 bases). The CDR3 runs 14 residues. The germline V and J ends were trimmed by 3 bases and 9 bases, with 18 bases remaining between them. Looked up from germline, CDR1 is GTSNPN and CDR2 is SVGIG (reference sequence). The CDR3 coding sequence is TGTGCCTGGAGACGTTTAGGAAGAGACAGTGAGCAGTTCTTC. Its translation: CAWRRLGRDSEQFF.

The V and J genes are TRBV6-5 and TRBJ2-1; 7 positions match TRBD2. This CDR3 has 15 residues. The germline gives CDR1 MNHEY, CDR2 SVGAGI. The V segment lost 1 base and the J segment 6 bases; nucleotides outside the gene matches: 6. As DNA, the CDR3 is TGTGCCAGCAGTTACTTGGGACTATCTGCCAATGAGCAGTTCTTC. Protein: CASSYLGLSANEQFF.

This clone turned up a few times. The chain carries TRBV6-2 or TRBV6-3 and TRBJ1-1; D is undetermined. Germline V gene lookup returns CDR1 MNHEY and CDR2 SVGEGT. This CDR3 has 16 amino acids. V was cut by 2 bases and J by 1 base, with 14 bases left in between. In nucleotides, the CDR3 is TGTGCCAGCAGTTACCACCCCGGGGAAGGGAACACTGAAGCTTTCTTT. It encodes CASSYHPGEGNTEAFF.

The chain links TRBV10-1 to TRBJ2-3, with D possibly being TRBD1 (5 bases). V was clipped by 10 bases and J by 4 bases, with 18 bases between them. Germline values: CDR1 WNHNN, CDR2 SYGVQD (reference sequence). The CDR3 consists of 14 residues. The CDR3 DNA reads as TGCGCCACCAAACAGGACGCCGCGGCAGATACGCAGTATTTT. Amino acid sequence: CATKQDAAADTQYF.

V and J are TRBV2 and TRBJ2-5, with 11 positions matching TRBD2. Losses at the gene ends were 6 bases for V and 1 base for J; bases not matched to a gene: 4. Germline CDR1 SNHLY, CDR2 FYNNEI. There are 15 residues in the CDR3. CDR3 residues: CASSRLAGPQETQYF. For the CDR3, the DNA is TGTGCCAGCAGCAGACTAGCGGGGCCCCAAGAGACCCAGTACTTC.

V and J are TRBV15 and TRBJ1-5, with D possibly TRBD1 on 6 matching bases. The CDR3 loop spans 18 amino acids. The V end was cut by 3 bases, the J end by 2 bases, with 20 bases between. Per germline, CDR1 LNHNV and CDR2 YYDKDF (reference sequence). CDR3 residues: CATSRLGVARGGNQPQHF. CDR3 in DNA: TGTGCCACCAGCAGGCTCGGGGTGGCAAGGGGGGGCAATCAGCCCCAGCATTTT.

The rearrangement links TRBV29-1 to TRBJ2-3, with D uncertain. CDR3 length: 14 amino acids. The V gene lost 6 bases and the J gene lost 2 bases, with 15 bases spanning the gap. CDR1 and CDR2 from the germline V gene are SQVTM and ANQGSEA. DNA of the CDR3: TGCAGCGTGTCCCCCTCATACCCCACAGATACGCAGTATTTT. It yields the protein CSVSPSYPTDTQYF.